This T cell receptor (beta chain) was profiled in a study of shared T cell receptors in the human thymus (dated by TCRdb to the early 2020s). Describing the broader study: The study examined how self-reactive, shared T-cell receptor alpha chains are generated in the human thymus.

Receptor libraries were prepared by the immunoSEQ multiplex PCR assay. TCRdb holds this immuneACCESS table with in-frame rearrangements only. Some clones are missing; in checked studies, unresolved V genes explain under half, and the rest has no known cause. This sample holds hundreds of thousands of clones; just under 95% were observed only once. Clones ranked in the top ten supply roughly 0.02% of the sample. V is clipped by 10 bases and J by 1 base, and the sequence between their germline boundaries is 12 bases long. The CDR3 sequence holds 13 residues, the cysteine and phenylalanine included. Only the CDR3 portion is preserved as DNA: 39 bases, with reading frame beginning at the first base. Taken from the germline V gene, the CDR1 and CDR2 loops are MDHEN and SYDVKM. In regard to this clone: This receptor's antigen is unknown. Qualities for individual bases were not recorded, and no much larger clone is one base off.

This TCR was sampled from a human donor. The sequenced sample consisted of thymocytes. The rearrangement joined TRBV28 to TRBJ2-3; the D element could tentatively be TRBD1 or TRBD2, as 5 bases agree for each. The DNA sequence reads TGTGCCACTAAGGGGCGGGGCACAGATACGCAGTATTTT. Its product reads: CATKGRGTDTQYF.